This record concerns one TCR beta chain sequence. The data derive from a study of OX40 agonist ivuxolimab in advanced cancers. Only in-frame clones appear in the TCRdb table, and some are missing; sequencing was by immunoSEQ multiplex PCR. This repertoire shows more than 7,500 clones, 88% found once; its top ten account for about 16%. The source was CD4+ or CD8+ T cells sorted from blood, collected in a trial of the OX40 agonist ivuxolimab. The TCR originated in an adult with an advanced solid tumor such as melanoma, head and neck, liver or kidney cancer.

CDR3 amino acids: CASSLPSEEQFF. In nucleotides, the CDR3 is TGTGCCAGCAGCCTCCCTTCGGAGGAGCAGTTCTTC. The chain combines TRBV7-2 with TRBJ2-1; D is unclear. Germline loops: CDR1 SGHTA, CDR2 FQGNSA. V was pared by 5 bases and J by 10 bases, with 12 bases between. The CDR3 has 12 residues.